This TCR beta chain was retrieved from a study of cytomegalovirus exposure and HLA in healthy donors. Germline assignment: CDR1 MDHEN and CDR2 SYDVKM. The trim removed 6 bases at V and 5 bases at J, leaving 20 bases unmatched. The CDR3 is made up of 18 amino acids. PCR amplification relied on 60 Vbeta primers (plus 13 Jbeta primers). Generated by immunoSEQ multiplex PCR, the TCRdb table keeps only in-frame clones and is missing some. The data hold about 150,000 clones, with more than 7.5% observed a single time. This sequence originates from a man in his fifties or sixties in good health and CMV-seronegative. The sequenced sample consisted of PBMCs. V gene TRBV28 combines with J gene TRBJ1-2, with 8 nucleotides matching TRBD1. DNA for the CDR3: TGTGCCAGCAGGAAATGGGGACAGGAAAAGGGGCGTATATATGGCTACACCTTC. This codes for CASRKWGQEKGRIYGYTF.